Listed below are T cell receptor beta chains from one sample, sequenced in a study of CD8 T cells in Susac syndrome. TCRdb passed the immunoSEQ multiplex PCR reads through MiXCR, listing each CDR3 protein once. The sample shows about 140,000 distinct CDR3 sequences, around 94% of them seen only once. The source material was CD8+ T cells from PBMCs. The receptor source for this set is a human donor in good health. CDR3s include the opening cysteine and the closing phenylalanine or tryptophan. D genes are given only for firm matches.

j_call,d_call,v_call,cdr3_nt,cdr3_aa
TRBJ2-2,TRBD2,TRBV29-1,TGCAGCGTTTCCGGACTAGGAGGCACCGGGGAGCTGTTTTTT,CSVSGLGGTGELFF
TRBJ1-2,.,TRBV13,TGTGCCAGCAGCTCCAGGGATACAAATGGCTACACCTTC,CASSSRDTNGYTF
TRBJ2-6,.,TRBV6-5,TGTGCCAGCAGTTCCGGGTCTGGGGCCAACGTCCTGACTTTC,CASSSGSGANVLTF
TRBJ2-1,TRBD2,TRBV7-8,TGTGCCAGCAGCCCTAGCGGGATATACAATGAGCAGTTCTTC,CASSPSGIYNEQFF
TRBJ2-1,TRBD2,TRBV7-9,TGTGCCAGCAGCTTAGCGGTAGCGGGGCAAGATGATGAGCAGTTCTTC,CASSLAVAGQDDEQFF
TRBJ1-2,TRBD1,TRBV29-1,TGCAGCGCCGAAGGACAGGGGTCGGAGGGCTACACCTTC,CSAEGQGSEGYTF
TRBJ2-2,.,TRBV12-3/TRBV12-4,TGTGCCAGCAGTTTAGCCCCAGGGGAGGGCCCCACCGGGGAGCTGTTTTTT,CASSLAPGEGPTGELFF
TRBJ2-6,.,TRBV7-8,TGTGCCAGCAGCTCCGAAGATGATGCTAGCTCTGGGGCCAACGTCCTGACTTTC,CASSSEDDASSGANVLTF
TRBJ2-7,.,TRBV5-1,TGCGCCAGCAGCACCCAGGAGGCCGAGCAGTACTTC,CASSTQEAEQYF
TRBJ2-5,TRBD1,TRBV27,TGTGCCAGCAGTTCACAGGGGGCGGCGGAGACCCAGTACTTC,CASSSQGAAETQYF